One and the same sample provided the 5 T cell receptor beta chains below, sequenced in a study of shared clonotypes between healthy human individuals. Produced via immunoSEQ multiplex PCR; TCRdb's table is partial and in-frame only. The data contain under 1,900,000 clones, approximately 98.5% of them singletons. The specimen was naive CD4+ T cells sorted from blood. Subset given: CD45RA+ positively selected. Receptors originate from a man younger than 40 in good health.

The V gene is TRBV11-2, the J gene TRBJ2-3; D unclear. The CDR3 loop spans 13 amino acids. V was clipped by 4 bases and J by 5 bases, with 10 bases between them. The germline CDR1 and CDR2 sequences are SGHAT and FQNNGV. The CDR3 sequence is CASSSTHKDTQYF. The CDR3 coding sequence is TGTGCCAGCAGCTCAACACACAAAGATACGCAGTATTTT.

The chain recombines TRBV7-9 with TRBJ2-7; no reliable D call. The CDR3 consists of 18 residues. V gave up 6 bases and J gave up 2 bases, with 26 bases separating them. In germline, CDR1 is SEHNR, CDR2 FQNEAQ (reference sequence). CDR3 DNA sequence: TGTGCCAGCAGGAGAGCAGGCGTAAGTCCGTTACAGACCTACGAGCAGTACTTC. Its protein product is CASRRAGVSPLQTYEQYF.

This sequence joins TRBV10-3 and TRBJ1-5; D is perhaps TRBD1 (6 bases). Germline loops: CDR1 ENHRY, CDR2 SYGVKD. The CDR3 contains 16 residues. The V end lost 3 bases, the J end lost 4 bases, and 16 bases lay between the germline ends. For the CDR3, the DNA is TGTGCCATCAGTGACCCGATAGGGGGGTTTAATCAGCCCCAGCATTTT. Protein product: CAISDPIGGFNQPQHF.

The genes are TRBV14 and TRBJ2-6; D is perhaps TRBD1 (6 bases). The CDR3 totals 13 residues. The germline V gene encodes CDR1 SGHDN and CDR2 FVKESK. Deletions cut 4 bases from V and 7 bases from J, with 8 bases between. In DNA, the CDR3 is TGTGCCAGCAGCCTCGGGACAGCCAACGTCCTGACTTTC. Its protein product is CASSLGTANVLTF.

The rearrangement links TRBV7-2 to TRBJ2-1; D is unresolved. V lost 5 bases and J lost 4, with 9 bases in between. The length of the CDR3 is 13 residues. The germline gives CDR1 SGHTA, CDR2 FQGNSA. CDR3 DNA sequence: TGTGCCAGCAGCGCGGACGGATACAATGAGCAGTTCTTC. Its protein is CASSADGYNEQFF.